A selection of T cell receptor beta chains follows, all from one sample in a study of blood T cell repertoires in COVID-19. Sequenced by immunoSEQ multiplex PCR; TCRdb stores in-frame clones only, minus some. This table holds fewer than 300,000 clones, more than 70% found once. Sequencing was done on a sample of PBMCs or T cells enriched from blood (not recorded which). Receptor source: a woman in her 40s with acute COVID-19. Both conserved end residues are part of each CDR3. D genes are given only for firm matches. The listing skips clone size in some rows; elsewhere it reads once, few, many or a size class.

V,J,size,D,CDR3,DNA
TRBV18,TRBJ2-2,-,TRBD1,CASSPRTGGMNTGELFF,TGTGCCAGCTCACCGCGGACAGGGGGCATGAACACCGGGGAGCTGTTTTTT
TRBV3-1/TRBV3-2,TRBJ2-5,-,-,CASSQAQGQETQYF,TGTGCCAGCAGCCAAGCGCAGGGACAAGAGACCCAGTACTTC
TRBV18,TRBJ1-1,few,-,CASSPSPMNTEAFF,TGTGCCAGCTCACCGTCCCCTATGAACACTGAAGCTTTCTTT
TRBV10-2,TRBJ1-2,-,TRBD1,CASSDLRGRRGYDGYTF,TGCGCCAGCAGTGACCTCAGGGGGCGTAGAGGGTACGACGGCTACACCTTC
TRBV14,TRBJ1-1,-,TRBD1,CASSQLGQGRRKNTEAFF,TGTGCCAGCAGCCAACTAGGACAGGGGAGGAGAAAGAACACTGAAGCTTTCTTT
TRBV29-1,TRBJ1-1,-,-,CSVEEGGMNTEAFF,TGCAGCGTTGAAGAGGGAGGGATGAACACTGAAGCTTTCTTT
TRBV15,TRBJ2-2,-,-,CATSSPTITNTGELFF,TGTGCCACCAGCAGCCCCACAATTACGAACACCGGGGAGCTGTTTTTT
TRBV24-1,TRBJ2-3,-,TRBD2,CATSGLAGETDTQYF,TGTGCCACCTCGGGACTAGCGGGAGAAACAGATACGCAGTATTTT
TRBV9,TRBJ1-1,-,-,CAAPPAGANTEAFF,TGTGCGGCACCCCCGGCAGGGGCGAACACTGAAGCTTTCTTT
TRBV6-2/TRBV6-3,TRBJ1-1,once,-,CASSYRDREAFF,TGTGCCAGCAGTTACCGAGACAGAGAAGCTTTCTTT
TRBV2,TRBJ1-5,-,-,CASRTETNQPQHF,TGTGCCAGCAGGACAGAGACCAATCAGCCCCAGCATTTT
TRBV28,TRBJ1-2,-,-,CASVSPRGYTF,TGTGCCAGCGTTTCCCCTAGGGGCTACACCTTC
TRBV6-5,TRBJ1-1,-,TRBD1,CASRRTGLTEAFF,TGTGCCAGCAGAAGGACAGGGCTCACTGAAGCTTTCTTT
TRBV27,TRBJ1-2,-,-,CASSFMGRLNGYTF,TGTGCCAGCAGTTTCATGGGGCGGTTAAACGGCTACACCTTC
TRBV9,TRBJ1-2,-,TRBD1,CASDRGRGYTF,TGTGCCAGCGACAGGGGGCGAGGCTACACCTTC
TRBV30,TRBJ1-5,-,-,CAWSVFSSVQHF,TGTGCCTGGAGTGTATTTTCGTCCGTCCAGCATTTT
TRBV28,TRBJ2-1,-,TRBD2,CASSFLAGVYNEQFF,TGTGCCAGCAGTTTTTTAGCGGGGGTTTACAATGAGCAGTTCTTC
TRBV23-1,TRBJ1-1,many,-,CASSHLVRRGYRPAFF,TGCGCCAGCAGTCACCTAGTCCGCAGGGGCTACCGACCGGCTTTCTTT
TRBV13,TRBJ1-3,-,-,CASSLRSGPGNTIYF,TGTGCCAGCAGCCTCCGAAGTGGCCCCGGAAACACCATATATTTT
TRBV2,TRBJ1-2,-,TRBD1,CASSAGQGGYGYTF,TGTGCCAGCAGTGCGGGACAGGGGGGGTATGGCTACACCTTC
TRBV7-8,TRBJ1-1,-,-,CASSSLGHPNTEAFF,TGTGCCAGCAGCTCCCTGGGACACCCGAACACTGAAGCTTTCTTT
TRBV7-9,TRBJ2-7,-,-,CASSLVQGSSYEQYF,TGTGCCAGCAGCTTAGTTCAGGGGAGCTCCTACGAGCAGTACTTC
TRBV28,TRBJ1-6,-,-,CASSSFGRWNSPLHF,TGTGCCAGCAGTTCCTTTGGGAGGTGGAATTCACCCCTCCACTTT
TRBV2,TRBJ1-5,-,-,CASSVEGGQPQHF,TGTGCCAGCAGTGTGGAGGGAGGACAGCCCCAGCATTTT
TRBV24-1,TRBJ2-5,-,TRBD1,CATSDPTTGGETQYF,TGTGCCACCAGTGATCCCACGACAGGGGGAGAGACCCAGTACTTC
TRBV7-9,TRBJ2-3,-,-,CASSFGAGGTHYTQYF,TGTGCCAGCAGCTTCGGCGCGGGTGGTACACATTATACGCAGTATTTT
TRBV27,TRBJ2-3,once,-,CASSSTVSTDTQYF,TGTGCCAGCAGTTCGACTGTTAGCACAGATACGCAGTATTTT
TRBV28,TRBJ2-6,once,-,CASSLIGSGANVLTF,TGTGCCAGCAGTTTAATCGGCTCTGGGGCCAACGTCCTGACTTTC
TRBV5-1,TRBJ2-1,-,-,CASSYRETTGSGQFF,TGCGCCAGCAGCTACCGGGAGACAACAGGAAGCGGACAGTTCTTC
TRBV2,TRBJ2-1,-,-,CASSRPPSRGEQFF,TGTGCCAGCAGTAGGCCGCCCTCAAGGGGTGAGCAGTTCTTC
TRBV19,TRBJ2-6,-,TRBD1,CASSPTGVGANVLTF,TGTGCCAGTAGCCCTACAGGGGTTGGGGCCAACGTCCTGACTTTC
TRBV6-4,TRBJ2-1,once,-,CASSSSGIGGGYNEQFF,TGTGCCAGCAGTAGTAGCGGTATAGGCGGCGGCTACAATGAGCAGTTCTTC
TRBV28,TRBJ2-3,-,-,CASSSPDGRDTQYF,TGTGCCAGCAGCTCCCCGGACGGGAGAGATACGCAGTATTTT
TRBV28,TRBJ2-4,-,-,CASSSYHLSIAKNIQYF,TGTGCCAGCAGTTCGTATCACCTCTCTATAGCCAAAAACATTCAGTACTTC
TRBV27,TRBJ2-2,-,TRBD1,CASSLSTGGGFGGELFF,TGTGCCAGCAGTTTATCAACAGGGGGCGGGTTTGGCGGGGAGCTGTTTTTT
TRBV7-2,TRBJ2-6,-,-,CASSFELIYSGANVLTF,TGTGCCAGCAGCTTCGAATTAATCTACTCTGGGGCCAACGTCCTGACTTTC
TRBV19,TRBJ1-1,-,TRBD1,CASSPGQGARWVEAFF,TGTGCCAGTAGTCCTGGACAGGGGGCGCGATGGGTTGAAGCTTTCTTT
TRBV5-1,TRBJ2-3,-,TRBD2,CASSPGGDADTQYF,TGCGCCAGCAGCCCGGGGGGAGACGCAGATACGCAGTATTTT
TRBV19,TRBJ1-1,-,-,CASSLHRVTSTEAFF,TGTGCCAGTAGTCTTCACAGGGTTACGAGTACTGAAGCTTTCTTT
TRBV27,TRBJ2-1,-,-,CASSLMGRPSYNEQFF,TGTGCCAGCAGTTTAATGGGCAGGCCCTCCTACAATGAGCAGTTCTTC
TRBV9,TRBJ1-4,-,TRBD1,CASSVAGTDNEKLFF,TGTGCCAGCAGCGTCGCCGGGACAGACAATGAAAAACTGTTTTTT
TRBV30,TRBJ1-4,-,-,CAWDPTGLSNEKLFF,TGTGCCTGGGACCCAACAGGGCTGAGTAATGAAAAACTGTTTTTT
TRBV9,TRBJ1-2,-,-,CASSVGVSGANYGYTF,TGTGCCAGCAGCGTAGGAGTGAGCGGAGCTAACTATGGCTACACCTTC
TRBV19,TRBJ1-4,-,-,CASSIAAGVNEKLFF,TGTGCCAGTAGTATTGCGGCAGGGGTTAATGAAAAACTGTTTTTT
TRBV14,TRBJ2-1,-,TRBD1,CASKRTGAGEQFF,TGTGCCAGCAAAAGGACAGGGGCTGGGGAGCAGTTCTTC
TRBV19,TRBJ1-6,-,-,CASSIAPTRRPSPLHF,TGTGCCAGTAGTATAGCGCCTACTCGCCGTCCTTCACCCCTCCACTTT
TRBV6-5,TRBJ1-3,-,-,CASSYSADNSGNTIYF,TGTGCCAGCAGTTACAGCGCGGACAACTCTGGAAACACCATATATTTT
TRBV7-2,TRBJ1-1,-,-,CASNQGRGIFPEAFF,TGTGCCAGCAACCAGGGTAGGGGTATATTTCCTGAAGCTTTCTTT
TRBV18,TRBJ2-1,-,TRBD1,CASSPRQGRAYNEQFF,TGTGCCAGCTCACCCCGACAGGGGCGGGCCTACAATGAGCAGTTCTTC
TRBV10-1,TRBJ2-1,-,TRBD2,CASSRAGGANEQFF,TGCGCCAGCAGTAGGGCGGGAGGGGCGAATGAGCAGTTCTTC
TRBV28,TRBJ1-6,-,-,CASISLVDSPLHF,TGTGCCAGCATATCTTTAGTAGATTCACCCCTCCACTTT
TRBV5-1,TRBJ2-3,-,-,CASSLADGTDTQYF,TGCGCCAGCAGCTTGGCCGACGGGACAGATACGCAGTATTTT
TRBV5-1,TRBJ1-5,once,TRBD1,CASSPGQGDQPQHF,TGCGCCAGCAGCCCGGGACAGGGGGATCAGCCCCAGCATTTT
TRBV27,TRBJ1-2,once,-,CASSQRSHGRYDGYTF,TGTGCCAGCAGCCAACGAAGTCACGGGAGATACGATGGCTACACCTTC
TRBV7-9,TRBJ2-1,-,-,CASTPRDVNEQFF,TGTGCCAGCACCCCGAGGGATGTGAATGAGCAGTTCTTC
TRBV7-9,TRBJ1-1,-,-,CASSLEGSTEAFF,TGTGCCAGCAGCCTGGAGGGGTCCACTGAAGCTTTCTTT
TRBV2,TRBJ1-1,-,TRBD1,CASTPGQGGAFF,TGTGCCAGCACTCCGGGACAGGGGGGAGCTTTCTTT